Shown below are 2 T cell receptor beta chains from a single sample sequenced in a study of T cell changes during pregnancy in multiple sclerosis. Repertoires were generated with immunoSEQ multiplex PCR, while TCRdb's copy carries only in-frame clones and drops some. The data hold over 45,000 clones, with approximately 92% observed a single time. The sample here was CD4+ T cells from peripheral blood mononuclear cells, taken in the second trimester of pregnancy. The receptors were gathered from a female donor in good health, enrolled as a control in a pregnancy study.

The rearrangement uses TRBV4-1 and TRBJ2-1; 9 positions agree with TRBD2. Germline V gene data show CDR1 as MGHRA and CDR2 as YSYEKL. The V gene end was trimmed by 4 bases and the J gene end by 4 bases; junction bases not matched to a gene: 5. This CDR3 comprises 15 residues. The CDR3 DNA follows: TGCGCCAGCAGCCTCGGGACTAGCTATTACAATGAGCAGTTCTTC. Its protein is CASSLGTSYYNEQFF.

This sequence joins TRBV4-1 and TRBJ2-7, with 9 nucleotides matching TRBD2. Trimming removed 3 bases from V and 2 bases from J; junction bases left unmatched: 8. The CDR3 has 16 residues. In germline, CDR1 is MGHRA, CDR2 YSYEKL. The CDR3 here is CASSHQPLAGTYEQYF. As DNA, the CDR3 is TGCGCCAGCAGCCATCAACCTCTAGCGGGAACCTACGAGCAGTACTTC.